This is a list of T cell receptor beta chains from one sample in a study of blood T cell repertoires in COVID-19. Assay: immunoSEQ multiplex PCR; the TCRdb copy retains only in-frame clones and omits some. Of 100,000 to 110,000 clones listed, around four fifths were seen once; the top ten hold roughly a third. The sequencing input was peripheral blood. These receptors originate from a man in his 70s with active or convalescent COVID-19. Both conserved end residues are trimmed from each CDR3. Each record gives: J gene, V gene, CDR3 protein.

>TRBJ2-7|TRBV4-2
ASSQDLSGHHDEQY
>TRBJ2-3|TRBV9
ASSVSLAGDTDTQY
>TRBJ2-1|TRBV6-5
ASSLGLAGGEREQF
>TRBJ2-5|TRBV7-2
ASSLSGTGQETQY
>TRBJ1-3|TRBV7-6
ASSLVSGNTIY
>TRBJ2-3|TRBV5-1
ASSFSGPDTQY
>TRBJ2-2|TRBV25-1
ASSEYLSNTGELF
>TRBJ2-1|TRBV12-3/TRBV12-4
ASRGLSYNEQF
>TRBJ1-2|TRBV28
ASSGSGYT
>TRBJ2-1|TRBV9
ASSVSGLSPWEQF
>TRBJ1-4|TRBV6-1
ASSDAGRRHEKLF
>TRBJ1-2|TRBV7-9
ASSLGQGAGYGYT
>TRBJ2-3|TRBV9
ASSVVAGTDTQY
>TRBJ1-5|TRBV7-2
ASSLGAPVDQH
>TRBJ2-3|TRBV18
ASSPALGGTDTQY
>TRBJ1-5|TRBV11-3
ASRPKRVLGNQPQH
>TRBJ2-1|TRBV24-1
ATDRGSSSYNEQF
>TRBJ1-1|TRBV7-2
ASSGPANTEAF
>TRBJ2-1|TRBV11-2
ASSPLAESYNEQF
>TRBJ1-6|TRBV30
AWLRDRGAPLH
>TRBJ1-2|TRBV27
ASSLNRGSYGYT
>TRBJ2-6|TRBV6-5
ASTGTVSGANVLT
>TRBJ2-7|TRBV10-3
AISDKSKTSGRGEQY
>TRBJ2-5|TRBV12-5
ASAPGGQGYIGETQY
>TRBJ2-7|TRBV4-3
ASSQESPLGTGSYEQY
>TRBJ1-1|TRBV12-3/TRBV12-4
ASRPGTGAEAF